This T cell receptor (beta chain) was recovered during a study of blood T cell repertoires in COVID-19. Study-level information: Whether acute or convalescent, the COVID-19 samples came from the United States, Italy and Spain.

Germline CDR1 reads SGHTA; CDR2 reads FQGNSA. V lost 3 bases and J 5 bases, leaving 13 bases between the germline ends. The CDR3 contains 14 residues. As processed by the authors: The assay estimated nucleated cells by amplifying reference gene primers. Sequenced by immunoSEQ multiplex PCR; TCRdb stores in-frame clones only, minus some. The D gene and trimming were derived from the DNA, and the V and J assignments and clone size from that table. Of 450,000 or so clones in the sample, approximately 92% are singletons; the top ten hold approximately 0.9%. It was during active infection that Seattle patients were enrolled and then longitudinally followed.

The chain carries TRBV7-2 and TRBJ2-5; possible D gene TRBD2, 6 bases. Sequenced sample: peripheral blood. This sequence was found in a man younger than 35 with COVID-19, enrolled during active disease. The CDR3, as DNA: TGTGCCAGCAGCTTTCGGTCGGGGGAGGAGACCCAGTACTTC. This sequence encodes CASSFRSGEETQYF.